This entry lists 19 T cell receptor beta chains sequenced from one sample in a study of blood T cell repertoires in COVID-19. Only in-frame clones appear in the TCRdb table, and some are missing; sequencing was by immunoSEQ multiplex PCR. The sample records 100,000 to 150,000 clones, approximately 84% being singletons. Sample: peripheral blood. These receptor sequences come from a woman of 80 years or more with acute or convalescent COVID-19.

The rearrangement uses TRBV29-1 and TRBJ1-4; 7 positions agree with TRBD1. Losses at the gene ends were 4 bases for V and 8 bases for J; bases not matched to a gene: 13. This CDR3 contains 15 residues. The germline CDR1 and CDR2 sequences are SQVTM and ANQGSEA. The CDR3 reads CSVAGTDMAGEKLFF. The CDR3 region has the DNA TGCAGCGTTGCAGGGACAGACATGGCGGGGGAAAAACTGTTTTTT.

V and J are TRBV6-5 and TRBJ1-3; D uncertain. V lost 6 bases and J lost 0, with 12 bases in between. The CDR3 spans 15 residues. CDR1 and CDR2 (germline): MNHEY, SVGAGI. The CDR3 bases are TGTGCCAGCAGACCTACAGCGGGCTCTGGAAACACCATATATTTT. Translated, it gives CASRPTAGSGNTIYF.

This clone came up once. J is TRBJ1-5 and V is TRBV24-1; the D is unclear. Germline V lookup: CDR1 KGHDR, CDR2 SFDVKD. This CDR3 is built from 16 residues. With 6 bases removed from V and 3 bases from J, the gap between germline ends came to 17 bases. In DNA, the CDR3 is TGTGCCACCAGTTGCCCCTGGGCCATCAACAATCAGCCCCAGCATTTT. Protein product: CATSCPWAINNQPQHF.

V is TRBV16 and J is TRBJ1-4; a weak D match, TRBD1 (6 bases). The V gene's germline CDR1 is KGHSY and CDR2 FQNENV. The CDR3 loop spans 14 amino acids. Trimming pared 4 bases from V and 8 bases from J, leaving 14 bases between. CDR3 coding DNA: TGTGCCAGCAGCCTCAATATTCAGGGGGAAAAACTGTTTTTT. Amino acids: CASSLNIQGEKLFF.

The V call is TRBV6-1, the J call TRBJ2-7; 9 bases align to TRBD1. CDR1 and CDR2 (germline): MNHNS, SASEGT. Trimming removed 3 bases from V and 1 base from J; junction bases left unmatched: 1. The CDR3 has 14 residues. The CDR3 loop is CASSEDRGSYEQYF. In nucleotides, the CDR3 is TGTGCCAGCAGTGAGGACAGGGGATCCTACGAGCAGTACTTC.

V usage is TRBV6-2 or TRBV6-3 and J usage is TRBJ2-5; 11 positions agree with TRBD1. CDR1 and CDR2 (germline): MNHEY, SVGEGT. J gave up 10 bases and V 0 bases, and 10 bases lay outside the gene matches. The CDR3 is 16 amino acids. The CDR3 loop is CASSYSDRGHSQGQYF. In nucleotides, the CDR3 is TGTGCCAGCAGTTACTCGGACAGGGGGCACTCTCAGGGCCAGTACTTC.

This clone was seen just once. The chain recombines TRBV29-1 with TRBJ2-3; tentative D call: TRBD1 (6 bases). Between the trimmed V and J ends, which lost 7 bases and 6 bases, there was a span of 17 bases. The CDR3 has 13 amino acids. Germline CDR1 is SQVTM and CDR2 is ANQGSEA. The CDR3 region has the DNA TGCAGCGATGGACAGTCCTCTTTCGATACGCAGTATTTT. This sequence encodes CSDGQSSFDTQYF.

V gene TRBV11-2 combines with J gene TRBJ1-4, with a tentative D call TRBD1 (5 bases). The CDR3 runs 16 residues. V lost 6 bases to trimming and J lost 8 bases, with 22 bases between them. Germline V gene data show CDR1 as SGHAT and CDR2 as FQNNGV. The CDR3 loop reads CASSRDDGTRIEKLFF. The CDR3 nucleotides are TGTGCCAGCAGTCGTGATGATGGGACTCGGATCGAAAAACTGTTTTTT.

The chain joins TRBV5-1 to TRBJ2-7; 11 bases fit TRBD2. J gave up 6 bases and V 4 bases, and 9 bases lay outside the gene matches. Germline CDR1 SGHRS, CDR2 YFSETQ. The CDR3 runs to 15 residues. In DNA form, the CDR3 reads TGCGCCAGCAGCAAATTAGCGGGGGGGCATAGCGAGCAGTACTTC. Amino acid sequence: CASSKLAGGHSEQYF.

The chain uses TRBV30 and TRBJ2-5, with 12 positions matching TRBD2. The junction had 10 bases not matched to a gene; V was cut back by 0 bases and J by 5 bases. The CDR3 spans 17 residues. The germline V gene has CDR1 GTSNPN and CDR2 SVGIG (reference sequence). DNA for the CDR3: TGTGCCTGGAGTGTAGGCTACCTAGCGGGGGGGCAGGAGACCCAGTACTTC. It specifies CAWSVGYLAGGQETQYF.

The rearrangement uses TRBV5-1 and TRBJ2-1; the match to TRBD1 covers 8 bases. Germline V gene lookup returns CDR1 SGHRS and CDR2 YFSETQ. This CDR3 has 15 residues. The trim removed 0 bases at V and 2 bases at J, leaving 1 base unmatched. In DNA, the CDR3 is TGCGCCAGCAGCTTGGGACAGGGGACCTACAATGAGCAGTTCTTC. Residues: CASSLGQGTYNEQFF.

This rearrangement joins TRBV6-5 to TRBJ1-1; weak D call: TRBD1 (5 bases). Germline CDR1 reads MNHEY; CDR2 reads SVGAGI. V lost 5 bases, J lost 1 base, and 11 bases lay in between. The CDR3 is made up of 14 amino acids. The CDR3 reads CASSIQESNTEAFF. The DNA of the CDR3 is TGTGCCAGCAGTATACAGGAGTCGAACACTGAAGCTTTCTTT.

The V call is TRBV5-1, the J call TRBJ2-3; no firm D call. CDR3 length equals 15 residues. Germline CDR1 reads SGHRS; CDR2 reads YFSETQ. V lost 0 bases and J 4 bases, leaving 12 bases between the germline ends. CDR3 protein: CASSLESPAPDTQYF. CDR3 DNA: TGCGCCAGCAGCTTGGAAAGCCCCGCACCAGATACGCAGTATTTT.

A remark on this clone: The sample holds other DNA sequences that translate to the same CDR3. The J gene is TRBJ1-2, the V gene TRBV9, with 7 bases matching TRBD1. Per germline, CDR1 SGDLS and CDR2 YYNGEE. Losses at the gene ends were 2 bases for V and 3 bases for J; bases not matched to a gene: 1. The CDR3 length is 13 residues. CDR3 sequence: CASSVDRDYGYTF. In nucleotides, the CDR3 is TGTGCCAGCAGCGTTGACAGGGACTATGGCTACACCTTC.

The chain recombines TRBV7-2 with TRBJ2-2; TRBD1 matches at 9 bases. The length of the CDR3 is 16 residues. Germline CDR1 reads SGHTA; CDR2 reads FQGNSA. V was pared by 4 bases and J by 4 bases, with 7 bases of the junction left unmatched. The CDR3 loop reads CASSSPGQGPTGELFF. For the CDR3, the DNA is TGTGCCAGCAGCTCACCGGGACAGGGACCCACCGGGGAGCTGTTTTTT.

The chain couples TRBV3-1 (or the pseudogene TRBV3-2) to TRBJ1-3, with 7 bases that match TRBD1. CDR1 is LGHDT, CDR2 YNNKEL, per germline (reference sequence). The junction had 3 bases not matched to a gene; V was cut back by 1 base and J by 0 bases. This CDR3 is 16 amino acids long. CDR3 sequence (DNA): TGTGCCAGCAGCCAAGGGGGACAGTACTCTGGAAACACCATATATTTT. Its protein is CASSQGGQYSGNTIYF.

This clone was seen a handful of times. The chain is built from TRBV2 and TRBJ2-3; D perhaps matches TRBD1 (6 bases). V was clipped by 4 bases and J by 2 bases, with 13 bases between them. Per the germline V gene, CDR1 is SNHLY and CDR2 is FYNNEI. The CDR3 consists of 15 residues. This chain's CDR3 is CASSGGQPTTDTQYF. CDR3 coding DNA: TGTGCCAGCAGTGGTGGACAGCCAACCACAGATACGCAGTATTTT.

The rearrangement uses TRBV3-1 (or the pseudogene TRBV3-2) and TRBJ2-5, with 8 positions matching TRBD2. Per the germline V gene, CDR1 is LGHDT and CDR2 is YNNKEL (reference sequence). Unmatched junction bases numbered 19, after V lost 5 bases and J lost 5 bases. This CDR3 spans 18 amino acids. The CDR3: CASSSRPEEVAGWETQYF. In DNA form, the CDR3 reads TGTGCCAGCAGCTCGAGGCCCGAGGAAGTAGCGGGGTGGGAGACCCAGTACTTC.

The chain employs TRBV19 and TRBJ2-1; 7 positions agree with TRBD2. This CDR3 spans 21 amino acids. From germline, CDR1 is LNHDA and CDR2 SQIVND (reference sequence). V lost 7 bases to trimming and J lost 4 bases; unmatched junction nucleotides: 28. The CDR3 DNA is TGTGCCAGTACCACTAGAGCCCAAGCTGGCTGGCGGGGGAAATTGTACAATGAGCAGTTCTTC. Its protein is CASTTRAQAGWRGKLYNEQFF.